This entry is about one T cell receptor (beta chain). This specimen belongs to a study of long-term antiretroviral therapy in people with HIV. A v3.0 immunoSEQ assay was performed at survey level. Sequencing was performed with immunoSEQ multiplex PCR; in TCRdb, only in-frame clones are kept and a portion is missing. In the table there are 25,000 to 30,000 clones, more than 80% of which are singletons. In germline, CDR1 is GTSNPN, CDR2 SVGIG (reference sequence). The CDR3 has 13 amino acids. Trimming took off 5 bases at V and 1 base at J, with 11 bases between the two ends. Sequencing used unsorted PBMCs, obtained 3.2 years before starting antiretroviral therapy. The chain has TRBV30 and TRBJ1-1; maybe TRBD1 (5 bases). The sequence derives from a man in his fifties with HIV. The CDR3 reads CAWENDRNTEAFF. The CDR3 DNA is TGTGCCTGGGAGAACGACAGGAACACTGAAGCTTTCTTT. Variable domain in full (rest from reference TRBV30 and TRBJ1-1): SQTIHQWPATLVQPVGSPLSLECTVEGTSNPNLYWYRQAAGRGLQLLFYSVGIGQISSEVPQNLSASRPQDRQFILSSKKLLLSDSGFYLCAWENDRNTEAFFGQGTRLTVV.